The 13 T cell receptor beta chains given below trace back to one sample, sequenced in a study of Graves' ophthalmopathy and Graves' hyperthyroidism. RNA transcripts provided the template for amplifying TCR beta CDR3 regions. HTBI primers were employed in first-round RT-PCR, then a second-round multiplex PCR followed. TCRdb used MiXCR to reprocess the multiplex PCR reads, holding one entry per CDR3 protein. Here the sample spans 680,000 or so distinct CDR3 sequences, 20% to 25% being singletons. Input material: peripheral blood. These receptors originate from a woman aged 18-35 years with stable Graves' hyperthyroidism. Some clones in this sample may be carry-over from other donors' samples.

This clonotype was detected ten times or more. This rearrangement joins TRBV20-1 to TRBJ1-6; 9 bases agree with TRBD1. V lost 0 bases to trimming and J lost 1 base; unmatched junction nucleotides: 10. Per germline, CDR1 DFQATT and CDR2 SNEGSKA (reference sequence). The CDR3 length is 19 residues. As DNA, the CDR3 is TGCAGTGCTAGAGATCCGGGACAGGGCTTCTCGTCCTATAATTCACCCCTCCACTTT. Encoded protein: CSARDPGQGFSSYNSPLHF.

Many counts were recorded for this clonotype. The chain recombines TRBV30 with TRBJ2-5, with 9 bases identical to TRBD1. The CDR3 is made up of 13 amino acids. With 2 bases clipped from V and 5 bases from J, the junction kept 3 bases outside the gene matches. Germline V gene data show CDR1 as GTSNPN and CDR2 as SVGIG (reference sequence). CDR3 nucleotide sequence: TGTGCCTGGAGTCTGACAGGGGGGGAGACCCAGTACTTC. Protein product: CAWSLTGGETQYF.

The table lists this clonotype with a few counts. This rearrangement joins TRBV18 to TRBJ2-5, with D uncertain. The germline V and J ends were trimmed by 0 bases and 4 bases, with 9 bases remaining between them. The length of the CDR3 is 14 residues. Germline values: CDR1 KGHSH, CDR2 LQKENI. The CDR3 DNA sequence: TGTGCCAGCTCACCACCTGCACGAACAGAGACCCAGTACTTC. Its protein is CASSPPARTETQYF.

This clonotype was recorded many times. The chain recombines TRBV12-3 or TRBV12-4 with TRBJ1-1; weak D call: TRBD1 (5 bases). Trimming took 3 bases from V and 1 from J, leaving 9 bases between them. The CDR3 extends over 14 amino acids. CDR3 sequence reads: CASSLGRENTEAFF. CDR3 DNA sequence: TGTGCCAGCAGTTTGGGCAGGGAGAACACTGAAGCTTTCTTT.

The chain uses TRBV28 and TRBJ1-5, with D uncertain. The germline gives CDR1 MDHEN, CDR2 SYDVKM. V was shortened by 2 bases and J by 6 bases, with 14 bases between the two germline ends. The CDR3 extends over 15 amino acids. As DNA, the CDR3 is TGTGCCAGCAGTTTAGTGCCGGAAGTGAGTCAGCCCCAGCATTTT. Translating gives CASSLVPEVSQPQHF.

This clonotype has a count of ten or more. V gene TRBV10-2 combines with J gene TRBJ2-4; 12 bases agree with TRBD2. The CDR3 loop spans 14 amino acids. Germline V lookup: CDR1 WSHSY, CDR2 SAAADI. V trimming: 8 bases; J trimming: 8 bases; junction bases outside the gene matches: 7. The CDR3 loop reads CASGLAGGPDIQYF. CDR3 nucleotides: TGCGCCAGCGGTCTAGCGGGAGGGCCGGACATTCAGTACTTC.

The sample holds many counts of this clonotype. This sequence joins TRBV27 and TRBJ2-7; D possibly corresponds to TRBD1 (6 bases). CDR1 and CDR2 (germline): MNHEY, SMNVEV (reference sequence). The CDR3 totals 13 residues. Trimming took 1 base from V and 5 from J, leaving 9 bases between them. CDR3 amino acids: CASSLYGGDEQYF. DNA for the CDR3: TGTGCCAGCAGTTTATATGGGGGCGACGAGCAGTACTTC.

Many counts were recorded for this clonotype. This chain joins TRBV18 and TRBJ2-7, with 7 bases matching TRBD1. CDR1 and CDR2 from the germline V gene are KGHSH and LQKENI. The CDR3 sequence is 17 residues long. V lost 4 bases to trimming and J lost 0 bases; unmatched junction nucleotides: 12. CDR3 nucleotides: TGTGCCAGCTCACGGACAGGCGGACGGCTGGGCTCCTACGAGCAGTACTTC. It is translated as CASSRTGGRLGSYEQYF.

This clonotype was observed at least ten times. The CDR3 reads CAIRGQNDNYGYTF. The CDR3 DNA follows: TGTGCCATCAGAGGACAGAACGACAACTATGGCTACACCTTC. The genes are TRBV10-3 and TRBJ1-2, with D possibly being TRBD1 (6 bases). The V gene's germline CDR1 is ENHRY and CDR2 SYGVKD. Trimming left V 6 bases short and J 2 bases short, with 13 bases between. The CDR3 has 14 amino acids.

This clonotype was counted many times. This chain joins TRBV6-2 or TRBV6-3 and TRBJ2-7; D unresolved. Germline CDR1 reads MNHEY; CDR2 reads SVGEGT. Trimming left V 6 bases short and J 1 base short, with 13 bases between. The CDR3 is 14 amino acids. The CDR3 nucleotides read TGTGCCAGCAGCCGACTTAGGGATTCCTACGAGCAGTACTTC. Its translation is CASSRLRDSYEQYF.

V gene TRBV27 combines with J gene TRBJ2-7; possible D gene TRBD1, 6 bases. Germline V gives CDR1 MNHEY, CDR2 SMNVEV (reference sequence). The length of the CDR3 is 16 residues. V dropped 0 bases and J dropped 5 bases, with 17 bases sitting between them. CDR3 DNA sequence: TGTGCCAGCAGTTTATCTTCCGGGACAAGGGTAAACGAGCAGTACGTC. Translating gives CASSLSSGTRVNEQYV.

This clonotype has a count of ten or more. As DNA, the CDR3 is TGTGCCAGTACCCTAAGAAGCCCTTTCGTCGCCCTCCACTTT. Translating gives CASTLRSPFVALHF. V gene TRBV19 combines with J gene TRBJ1-6; D call uncertain. Germline V gives CDR1 LNHDA, CDR2 SQIVND (reference sequence). The germline V and J ends were trimmed by 7 bases and 14 bases, with 21 bases remaining between them. This CDR3 has 14 residues.

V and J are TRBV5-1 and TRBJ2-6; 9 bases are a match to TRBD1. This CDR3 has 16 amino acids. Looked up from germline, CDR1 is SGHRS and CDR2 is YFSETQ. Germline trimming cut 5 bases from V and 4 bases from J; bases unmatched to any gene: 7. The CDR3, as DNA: TGCGCCAGCAGAGGGACAGGGTTGGCGGGGGCCAACGTCCTGACTTTC. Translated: CASRGTGLAGANVLTF.